The clone carrying this TCR beta chain was counted between two and nine times. The target antigen is unknown. It was with 60 Vbeta and 13 Jbeta primers that the PCR ran. Sequenced by immunoSEQ multiplex PCR; TCRdb stores in-frame clones only, minus some. The sample carries 130,000 to 150,000 clones, roughly 62% recorded once. The sample belongs to a study of cytomegalovirus exposure and HLA in healthy donors. Broader study findings: Reportedly, TCR beta sequences accurately predicted HLA-A and HLA-B alleles in most subjects. Further analysis, carried out later, found HLA-associated TCR beta chains more clonally expanded than equally common other chains.

CDR1 is SGHNT and CDR2 is YYREEE in the germline V gene (reference sequence). V trimming: 3 bases; J trimming: 2 bases; junction bases outside the gene matches: 3. This CDR3 comprises 14 residues. Material: PBMCs. The sequence was collected from a man aged 60 to 69 in good health and CMV-seronegative. The chain couples TRBV5-4 to TRBJ2-7; 9 bases line up with TRBD2. CDR3 bases: TGTGCCAGCAGCTCCGGGACTAGCCCCTACGAGCAGTACTTC. This sequence encodes CASSSGTSPYEQYF.